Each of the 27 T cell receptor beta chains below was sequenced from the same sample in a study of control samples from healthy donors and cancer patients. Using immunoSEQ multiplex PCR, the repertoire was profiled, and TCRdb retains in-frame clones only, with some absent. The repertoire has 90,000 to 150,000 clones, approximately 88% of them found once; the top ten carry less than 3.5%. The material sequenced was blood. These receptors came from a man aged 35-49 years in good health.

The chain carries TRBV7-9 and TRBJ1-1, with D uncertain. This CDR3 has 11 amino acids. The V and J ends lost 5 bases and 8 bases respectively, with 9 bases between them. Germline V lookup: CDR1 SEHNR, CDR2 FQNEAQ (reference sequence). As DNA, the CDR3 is TGTGCCAGCAGCCTGCAAGGAGAAGCTTTCTTT. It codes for CASSLQGEAFF.

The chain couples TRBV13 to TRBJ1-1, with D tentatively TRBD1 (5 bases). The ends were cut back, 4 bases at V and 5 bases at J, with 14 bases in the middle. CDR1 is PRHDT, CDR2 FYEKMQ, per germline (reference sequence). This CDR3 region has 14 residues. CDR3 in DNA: TGTGCCAGCAGCTCCGGGGGGAGGGTTACTGAAGCTTTCTTT. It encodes CASSSGGRVTEAFF.

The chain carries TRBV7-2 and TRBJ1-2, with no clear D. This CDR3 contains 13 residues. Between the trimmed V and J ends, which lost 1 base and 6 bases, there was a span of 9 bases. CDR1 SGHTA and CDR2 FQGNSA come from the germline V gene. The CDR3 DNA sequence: TGTGCCAGCAGCTTAGTAAGTTTGGATGGCTACACCTTC. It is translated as CASSLVSLDGYTF.

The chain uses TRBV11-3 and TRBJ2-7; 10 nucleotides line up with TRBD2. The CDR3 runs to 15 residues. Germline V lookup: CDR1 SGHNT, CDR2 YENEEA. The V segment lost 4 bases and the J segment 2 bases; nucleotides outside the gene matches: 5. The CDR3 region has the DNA TGTGCCAGCAGCTGGACTAGCGGTCCGACCTACGAGCAGTACTTC. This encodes CASSWTSGPTYEQYF.

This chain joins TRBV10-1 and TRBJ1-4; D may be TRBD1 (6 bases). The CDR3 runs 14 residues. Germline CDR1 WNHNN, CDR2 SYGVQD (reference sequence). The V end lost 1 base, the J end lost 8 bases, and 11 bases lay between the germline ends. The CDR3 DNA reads TGCGCCAGCAGTGAGTGGGGGCCGGGAGAAAAACTGTTTTTT. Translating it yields CASSEWGPGEKLFF.

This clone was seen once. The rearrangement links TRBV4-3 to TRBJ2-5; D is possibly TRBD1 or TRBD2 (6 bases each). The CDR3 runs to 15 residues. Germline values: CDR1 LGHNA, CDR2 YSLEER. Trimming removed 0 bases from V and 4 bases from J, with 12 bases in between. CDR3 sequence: CASSQDYGGPETQYF. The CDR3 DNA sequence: TGCGCCAGCAGCCAAGATTACGGGGGCCCAGAGACCCAGTACTTC.

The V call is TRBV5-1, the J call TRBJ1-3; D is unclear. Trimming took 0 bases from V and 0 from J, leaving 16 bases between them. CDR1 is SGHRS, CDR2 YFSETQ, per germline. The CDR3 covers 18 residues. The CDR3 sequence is CASSLGAPGAFSGNTIYF. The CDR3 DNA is TGCGCCAGCAGCTTGGGGGCTCCGGGAGCATTCTCTGGAAACACCATATATTTT.

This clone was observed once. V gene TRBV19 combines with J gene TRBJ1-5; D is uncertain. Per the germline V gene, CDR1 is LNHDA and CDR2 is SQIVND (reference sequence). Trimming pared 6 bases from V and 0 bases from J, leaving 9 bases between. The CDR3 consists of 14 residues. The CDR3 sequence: CASRPEYSNQPQHF. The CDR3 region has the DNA TGTGCCAGTAGGCCGGAATATAGCAATCAGCCCCAGCATTTT.

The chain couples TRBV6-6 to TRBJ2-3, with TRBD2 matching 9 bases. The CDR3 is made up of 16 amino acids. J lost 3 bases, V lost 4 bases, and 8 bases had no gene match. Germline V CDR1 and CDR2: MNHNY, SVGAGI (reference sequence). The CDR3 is CASSLGAGGPTDTQYF. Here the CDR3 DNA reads TGTGCCAGCAGTTTAGGGGCGGGGGGGCCTACAGATACGCAGTATTTT.

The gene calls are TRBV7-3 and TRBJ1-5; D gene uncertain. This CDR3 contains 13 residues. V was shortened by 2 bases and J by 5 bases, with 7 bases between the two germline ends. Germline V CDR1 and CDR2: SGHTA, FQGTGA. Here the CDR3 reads CASSLGVDQPQHF. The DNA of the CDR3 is TGTGCCAGCAGCTTAGGGGTGGATCAGCCCCAGCATTTT.

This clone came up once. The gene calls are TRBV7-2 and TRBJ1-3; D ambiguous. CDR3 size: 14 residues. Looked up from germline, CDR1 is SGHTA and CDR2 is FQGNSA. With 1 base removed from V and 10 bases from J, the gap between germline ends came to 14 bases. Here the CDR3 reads CASSLDRTPGTIYF. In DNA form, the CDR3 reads TGTGCCAGCAGCTTAGACAGAACCCCTGGTACCATATATTTT.

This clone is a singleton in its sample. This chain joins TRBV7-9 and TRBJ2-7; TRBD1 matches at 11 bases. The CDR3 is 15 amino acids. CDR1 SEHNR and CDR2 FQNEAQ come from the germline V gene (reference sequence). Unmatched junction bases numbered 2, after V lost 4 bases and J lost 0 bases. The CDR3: CASSSGTGGSYEQYF. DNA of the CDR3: TGTGCCAGCAGCTCCGGGACAGGGGGCTCCTACGAGCAGTACTTC. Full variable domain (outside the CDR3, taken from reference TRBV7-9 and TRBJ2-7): DTGVSQNPRHKITKRGQNVTFRCDPISEHNRLYWYRQTLGQGPEFLTYFQNEAQLEKSRLLSDRFSAERPKGSFSTLEIQRTEQGDSAMYLCASSSGTGGSYEQYFGPGTRLTVT.

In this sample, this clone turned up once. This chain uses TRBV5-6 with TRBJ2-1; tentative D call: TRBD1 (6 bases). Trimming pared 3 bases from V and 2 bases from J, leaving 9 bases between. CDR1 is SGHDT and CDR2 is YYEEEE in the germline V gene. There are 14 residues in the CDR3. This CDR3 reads CASSSGQPYNEQFF. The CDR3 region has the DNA TGTGCCAGCAGCTCGGGACAACCCTACAATGAGCAGTTCTTC.

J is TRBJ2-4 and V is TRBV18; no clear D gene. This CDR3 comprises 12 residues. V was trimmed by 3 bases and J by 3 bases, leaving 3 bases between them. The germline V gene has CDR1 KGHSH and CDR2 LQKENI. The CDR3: CASSPDKNIQYF. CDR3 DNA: TGTGCCAGCTCACCCGACAAAAACATTCAGTACTTC.

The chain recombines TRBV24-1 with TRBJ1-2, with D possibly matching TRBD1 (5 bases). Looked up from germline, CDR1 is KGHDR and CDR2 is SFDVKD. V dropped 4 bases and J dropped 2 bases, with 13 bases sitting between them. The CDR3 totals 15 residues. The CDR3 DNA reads TGTGCCACCAGTGACCCTCGACAGAAAAACTATGGCTACACCTTC. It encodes CATSDPRQKNYGYTF.

CDR3 nucleotides: TGTGCCACCAGTTCAGGACAGGGGGCTGGCTACACCTTC. Translation gives CATSSGQGAGYTF. This chain uses TRBV24-1 with TRBJ1-2; 11 bases agree with TRBD1. V lost 6 bases, J lost 7 bases, and 3 bases stayed unmatched. CDR3 length equals 13 residues. Germline assignment: CDR1 KGHDR and CDR2 SFDVKD.

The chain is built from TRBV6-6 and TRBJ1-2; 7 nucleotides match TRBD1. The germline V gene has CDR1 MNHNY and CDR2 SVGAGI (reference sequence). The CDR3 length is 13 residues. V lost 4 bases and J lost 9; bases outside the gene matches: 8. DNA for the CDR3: TGTGCCAGCAGTTTTATTACAGGGGCAAGCTACACCTTC. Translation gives CASSFITGASYTF.

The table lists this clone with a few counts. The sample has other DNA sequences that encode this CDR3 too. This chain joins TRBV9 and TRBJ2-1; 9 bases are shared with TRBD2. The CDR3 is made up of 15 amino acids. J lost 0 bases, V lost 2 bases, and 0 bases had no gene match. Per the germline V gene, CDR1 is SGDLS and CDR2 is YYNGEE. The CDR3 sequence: CASSVSGSSYNEQFF. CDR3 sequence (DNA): TGTGCCAGCAGCGTTAGCGGGAGCTCCTACAATGAGCAGTTCTTC.

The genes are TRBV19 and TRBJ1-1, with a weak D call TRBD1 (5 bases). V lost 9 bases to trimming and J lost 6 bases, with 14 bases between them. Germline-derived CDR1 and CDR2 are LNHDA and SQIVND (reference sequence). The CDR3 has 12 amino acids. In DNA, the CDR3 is TGTGCCAGCCGGTCGAGGGGTTCTGAAGCTTTCTTT. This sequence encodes CASRSRGSEAFF.

The CDR3 region is CATRGSRNTGELFF. Written as DNA, the CDR3 is TGTGCCACACGGGGAAGTCGGAATACCGGGGAGCTGTTTTTT. The chain carries TRBV15 and TRBJ2-2; D perhaps matches TRBD2 (5 bases). Germline V lookup: CDR1 LNHNV, CDR2 YYDKDF (reference sequence). This CDR3 contains 14 residues. V lost 9 bases and J 5 bases, leaving 16 bases between the germline ends.

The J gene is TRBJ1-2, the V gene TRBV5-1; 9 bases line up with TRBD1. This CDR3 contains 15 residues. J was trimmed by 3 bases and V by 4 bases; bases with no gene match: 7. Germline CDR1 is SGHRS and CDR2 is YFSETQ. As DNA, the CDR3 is TGCGCCAGCAGCCCCACCACAGGGGGCGACTATGGCTACACCTTC. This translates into CASSPTTGGDYGYTF.

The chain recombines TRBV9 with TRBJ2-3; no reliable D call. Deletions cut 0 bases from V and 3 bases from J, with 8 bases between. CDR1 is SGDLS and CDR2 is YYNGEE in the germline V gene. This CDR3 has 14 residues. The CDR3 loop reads CASSVARFTDTQYF. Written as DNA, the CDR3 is TGTGCCAGCAGCGTAGCGAGGTTTACAGATACGCAGTATTTT.

For the CDR3, the DNA is TGTGCCAGCAGTTACTCAACGGCGCAGGGAGGTCAGCCCCAGCATTTT. Translated, it gives CASSYSTAQGGQPQHF. The chain has TRBV6-2 or TRBV6-3 and TRBJ1-5; possibly TRBD1 for D (5 bases). Trimming pared 0 bases from V and 6 bases from J, leaving 15 bases between. CDR1 is MNHEY and CDR2 is SVGEGT in the germline V gene. The CDR3 covers 16 residues.

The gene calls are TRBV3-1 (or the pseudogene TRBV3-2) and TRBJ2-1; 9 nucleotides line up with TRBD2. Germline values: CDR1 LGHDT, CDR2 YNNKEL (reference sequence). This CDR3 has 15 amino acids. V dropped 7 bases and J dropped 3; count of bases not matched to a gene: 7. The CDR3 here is CASNFRGGVYNEQFF. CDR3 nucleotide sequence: TGTGCCAGCAACTTCCGCGGGGGGGTCTACAATGAGCAGTTCTTC.

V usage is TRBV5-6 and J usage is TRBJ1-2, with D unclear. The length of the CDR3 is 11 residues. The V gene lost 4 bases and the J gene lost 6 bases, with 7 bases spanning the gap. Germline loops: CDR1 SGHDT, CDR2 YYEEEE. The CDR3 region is CASSRGDGYTF. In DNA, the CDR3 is TGTGCCAGCAGCCGCGGGGATGGCTACACCTTC.

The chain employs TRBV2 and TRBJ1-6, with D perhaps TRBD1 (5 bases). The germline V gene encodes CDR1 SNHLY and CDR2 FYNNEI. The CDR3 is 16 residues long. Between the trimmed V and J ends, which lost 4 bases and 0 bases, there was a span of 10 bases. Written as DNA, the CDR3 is TGTGCCAGCAGTGGAACAGGCAGCTCCTATAATTCACCCCTCCACTTT. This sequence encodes CASSGTGSSYNSPLHF.

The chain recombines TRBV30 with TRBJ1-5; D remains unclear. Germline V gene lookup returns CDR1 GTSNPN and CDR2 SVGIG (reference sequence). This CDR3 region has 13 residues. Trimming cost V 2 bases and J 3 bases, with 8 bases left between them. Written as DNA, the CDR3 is TGTGCCTGGAGTAAAAAAGCCAATCAGCCCCAGCATTTT. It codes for CAWSKKANQPQHF. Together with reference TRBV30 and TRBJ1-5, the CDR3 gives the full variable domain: SQTIHQWPATLVQPVGSPLSLECTVEGTSNPNLYWYRQAAGRGLQLLFYSVGIGQISSEVPQNLSASRPQDRQFILSSKKLLLSDSGFYLCAWSKKANQPQHFGDGTRLSIL.